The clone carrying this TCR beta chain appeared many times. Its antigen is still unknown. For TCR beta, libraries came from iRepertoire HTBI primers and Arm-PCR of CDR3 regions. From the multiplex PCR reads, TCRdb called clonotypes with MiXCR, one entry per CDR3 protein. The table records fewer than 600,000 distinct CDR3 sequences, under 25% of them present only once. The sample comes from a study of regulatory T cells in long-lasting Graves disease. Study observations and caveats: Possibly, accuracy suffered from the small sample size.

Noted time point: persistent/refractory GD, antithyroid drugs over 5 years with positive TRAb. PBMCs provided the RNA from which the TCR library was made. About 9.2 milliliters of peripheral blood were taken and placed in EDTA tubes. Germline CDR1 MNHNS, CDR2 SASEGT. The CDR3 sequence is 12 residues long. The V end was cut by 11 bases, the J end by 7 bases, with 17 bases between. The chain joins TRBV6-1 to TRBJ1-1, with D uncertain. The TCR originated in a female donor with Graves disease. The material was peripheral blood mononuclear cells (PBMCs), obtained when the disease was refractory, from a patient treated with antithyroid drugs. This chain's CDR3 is CAHGWNSGEAFF. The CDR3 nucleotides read TGTGCCCACGGGTGGAATAGTGGTGAAGCTTTCTTT.